These 20 T cell receptor beta chains share one sample of origin, sequenced in a study of blood T cell repertoires in COVID-19 (dated by TCRdb to the early 2020s). The protocol used for the library was the immunoSEQ multiplex PCR assay. As stored in TCRdb, this immuneACCESS dataset retains in-frame rearrangements with V and J assigned. A fraction of the clones does not appear; measured against another copy, unresolved V genes explain less than half of the discrepancy, and the remainder lacks a known reason. For this sample there are over 200,000 clones; roughly nine tenths appear just once. The ten largest clones represent approximately 2.8% of the sample. The sample was PBMCs or T cells enriched from blood (not recorded which). The origin of the receptors is a woman between 50 and 59 years old in a cohort exposed to, infected with or recovered from COVID-19 (not recorded which).

The chain employs TRBV6-5 and TRBJ1-4; 8 bases are a match to TRBD1. J was trimmed by 4 bases and V by 5 bases; bases with no gene match: 6. The CDR3 has 15 residues. Looked up from germline, CDR1 is MNHEY and CDR2 is SVGAGI. The CDR3 spells CASSHGTGVNEKLFF. CDR3 in DNA: TGTGCCAGCAGTCACGGGACAGGTGTTAATGAAAAACTGTTTTTT.

This chain joins TRBV4-3 and TRBJ2-3; 8 bases agree with TRBD2. The CDR3 has 19 residues. In germline, CDR1 is LGHNA, CDR2 YSLEER. J was trimmed by 2 bases and V by 0 bases; bases with no gene match: 13. Written as DNA, the CDR3 is TGCGCCAGCAGCCAAGATTGGGGTCTTCGGGGGGGATACACAGATACGCAGTATTTT. Translating gives CASSQDWGLRGGYTDTQYF.

The chain uses TRBV29-1 and TRBJ2-2; 12 bases map to TRBD1. CDR1 is SQVTM, CDR2 ANQGSEA, per germline. The V segment lost 7 bases and the J segment 7 bases; nucleotides outside the gene matches: 10. The CDR3 totals 15 residues. The CDR3 nucleotides are TGCAGCGCCACCCCGGGACAGGGGGCTGTCGGGGAGCTGTTTTTT. Residues: CSATPGQGAVGELFF.

The chain combines TRBV5-1 with TRBJ2-3, with TRBD2 matching 12 bases. The V and J ends lost 3 bases and 0 bases, in that order; junction bases with no gene match: 8. Germline V gene lookup returns CDR1 SGHRS and CDR2 YFSETQ. There are 18 residues in the CDR3. CDR3 sequence: CASSWGGTSGLSTDTQYF. The DNA for the CDR3 is TGCGCCAGCAGCTGGGGCGGGACTAGCGGGCTCAGCACAGATACGCAGTATTTT.

The V and J genes are TRBV18 and TRBJ1-6; TRBD1 might be the D (6 bases). CDR1 is KGHSH and CDR2 is LQKENI in the germline V gene. The CDR3 consists of 13 residues. V was pared by 3 bases and J by 7 bases, with 7 bases between. The CDR3, as DNA: TGTGCCAGCTCACCTGACAGGAATTCACCCCTCCACTTT. It encodes CASSPDRNSPLHF.

The genes are TRBV3-1 (or the pseudogene TRBV3-2) and TRBJ2-1; 8 nucleotides align to TRBD2. Germline trimming cut 3 bases from V and 2 bases from J; bases unmatched to any gene: 9. Germline V gene lookup returns CDR1 LGHDT and CDR2 YNNKEL (reference sequence). CDR3 length equals 17 residues. CDR3 region: CASSQTLSGGTYNEQFF. The CDR3 DNA sequence: TGTGCCAGCAGCCAGACTCTAAGCGGGGGTACCTACAATGAGCAGTTCTTC.

The V and J genes are TRBV2 and TRBJ2-3; D call uncertain. V was pared by 9 bases and J by 4 bases, with 8 bases between. Germline V CDR1 and CDR2: SNHLY, FYNNEI. The CDR3 covers 11 residues. CDR3 coding DNA: TGTGCCAGAGAAGAGGCAGATACGCAGTATTTT. Protein product: CAREEADTQYF.

This chain joins TRBV13 and TRBJ2-7, with TRBD1 identical over 8 bases. V lost 2 bases to trimming and J lost 3 bases; unmatched junction nucleotides: 6. The CDR3 is 15 residues long. Germline V gene lookup returns CDR1 PRHDT and CDR2 FYEKMQ (reference sequence). CDR3 in DNA: TGTGCCAGCAGCTTACGACGACAGGGGAGCTACGAGCAGTACTTC. It translates to CASSLRRQGSYEQYF.

V usage is TRBV6-5 and J usage is TRBJ2-5, with 13 bases identical to TRBD2. Germline V CDR1 and CDR2: MNHEY, SVGAGI. V lost 6 bases to trimming and J lost 5 bases; unmatched junction nucleotides: 6. The CDR3 length is 15 residues. The CDR3 region is CASRVLAGGPETQYF. As DNA, the CDR3 is TGTGCCAGCAGGGTACTAGCGGGGGGGCCGGAGACCCAGTACTTC.

J is TRBJ1-1 and V is TRBV7-9, with 8 bases aligning to TRBD1. CDR3 size: 16 residues. V gave up 1 base and J gave up 1 base; unmatched junction bases: 5. The V gene's germline CDR1 is SEHNR and CDR2 FQNEAQ (reference sequence). This CDR3 reads CASSLGGQGRNTEAFF. The CDR3 DNA reads TGTGCCAGCAGCTTAGGAGGACAGGGTAGGAACACTGAAGCTTTCTTT.

As for this clone: In the same sample, other DNA sequences code for this CDR3. The chain joins TRBV11-3 to TRBJ2-3; 7 nucleotides agree with TRBD1. The CDR3 runs to 13 residues. Germline loops: CDR1 SGHNT, CDR2 YENEEA. V lost 2 bases, J lost 4 bases, and 0 bases stayed unmatched. The CDR3 is CASSLQGADTQYF. The CDR3 DNA sequence: TGTGCCAGCAGCTTACAGGGGGCAGATACGCAGTATTTT. Combining the CDR3 with reference TRBV11-3 and TRBJ2-3 gives the whole variable domain EAGVVQSPRYKIIEKKQPVAFWCNPISGHNTLYWYLQNLGQGPELLIRYENEEAVDDSQLPKDRFSAERLKGVDSTLKIQPAELGDSAVYLCASSLQGADTQYFGPGTRLTVL.

The J gene is TRBJ2-2, the V gene TRBV2, with D possibly matching TRBD2 (6 bases). This CDR3 comprises 16 residues. Germline V CDR1 and CDR2: SNHLY, FYNNEI. The germline V and J ends were trimmed by 4 bases and 3 bases, with 15 bases remaining between them. The CDR3 loop reads CASSVRGGIDTGELFF. CDR3 nucleotides: TGTGCCAGCAGTGTACGTGGGGGGATCGACACCGGGGAGCTGTTTTTT.

Here the CDR3 DNA reads TGTGCCAGCAGCCCTCAGGGGTACGGTCAGCCCCAGCATTTT. Translation gives CASSPQGYGQPQHF. The chain is built from TRBV7-2 and TRBJ1-5; tentatively, D is TRBD1 (6 bases). CDR1 and CDR2 (germline): SGHTA, FQGNSA. This CDR3 is built from 14 residues. Trimming took off 5 bases at V and 6 bases at J, with 14 bases between the two ends.

The genes are TRBV5-4 and TRBJ2-1, with 9 bases matching TRBD2. The CDR3 is 14 residues long. With 7 bases clipped from V and 4 bases from J, the junction kept 6 bases outside the gene matches. Germline V CDR1 and CDR2: SGHNT, YYREEE (reference sequence). In nucleotides, the CDR3 is TGTGCCAGCGGGGCGGGGGGGCGGTACAATGAGCAGTTCTTC. Amino acid sequence: CASGAGGRYNEQFF.

V usage is TRBV5-1 and J usage is TRBJ1-2; D may be TRBD1 (5 bases). Trimming removed 5 bases from V and 4 bases from J, with 9 bases in between. CDR1 is SGHRS and CDR2 is YFSETQ in the germline V gene. The CDR3 is 12 amino acids. CDR3: CASSYDSYGYTF. CDR3 nucleotide sequence: TGCGCCAGCAGTTATGACAGCTATGGCTACACCTTC.

In this sample, this clone turned up once. V is TRBV21-1 and J is TRBJ2-1; the D call of TRBD2 is as the table states it, not checked on the DNA. TRBV21-1 is classified as a pseudogene. The CDR3 runs 19 residues. DNA of the CDR3: TGTGCCAGCAGCAAAGATAGGGACTACAAGTACCTAAAATACAATGAGCAGTTCTTC. Translation gives CASSKDRDYKYLKYNEQFF.

V is TRBV7-9 and J is TRBJ1-6; maybe TRBD1 (5 bases). The V gene lost 4 bases and the J gene lost 9 bases, with 19 bases spanning the gap. CDR3 length equals 16 residues. Per the germline V gene, CDR1 is SEHNR and CDR2 is FQNEAQ (reference sequence). In DNA form, the CDR3 reads TGTGCCAGCAGCTCGGACATTGAATTTTTGGGTTCACCCCTCCACTTT. Translating gives CASSSDIEFLGSPLHF.

The rearrangement links TRBV19 to TRBJ1-1, with D perhaps matching TRBD1 (5 bases). The germline gives CDR1 LNHDA, CDR2 SQIVND (reference sequence). This CDR3 has 15 residues. V lost 6 bases and J 4 bases, leaving 18 bases between the germline ends. This chain's CDR3 is CASSPKRGSGTEAFF. DNA for the CDR3: TGTGCCAGTAGCCCCAAAAGGGGCTCGGGCACTGAAGCTTTCTTT.

V usage is TRBV6-4 and J usage is TRBJ2-2, with D tentatively TRBD2 (5 bases). CDR1 is MRHNA and CDR2 is SNTAGT in the germline V gene. This CDR3 spans 14 amino acids. V lost 0 bases to trimming and J lost 7 bases, with 9 bases between them. Here the CDR3 reads CASSDSSGGGELFF. The CDR3 DNA follows: TGTGCCAGCAGTGACTCGAGCGGAGGCGGGGAGCTGTTTTTT.

This sequence joins TRBV10-1 and TRBJ1-5; the D is unclear. There are 12 residues in the CDR3. Germline loops: CDR1 WNHNN, CDR2 SYGVQD (reference sequence). The V gene lost 5 bases and the J gene lost 7 bases, with 9 bases spanning the gap. This CDR3 reads CASSTEGQPQHF. DNA for the CDR3: TGCGCCAGCAGTACGGAGGGACAGCCCCAGCATTTT.